This is a list of T cell receptor beta chains from one sample in a study of somatic mutations in cytotoxic T cells in rheumatoid arthritis. Measured with immunoSEQ multiplex PCR; TCRdb has only the in-frame clones, and not every one. Of 5,600 or so clones listed, roughly 80% were seen once; the top ten hold 3.5% to 5%. The specimen sequenced was CD8+ T cells sorted from blood. These receptors were taken from an adult with rheumatoid arthritis. CDR3s include the opening cysteine and the closing phenylalanine or tryptophan. The D gene is left open where the match is weak. Some rows have no size entry. The others give once, few or many, or a class for an expanded clone.

>TRBJ2-7|.|.|TRBV28
TGTGCCAGCAGTTTTGCTCGCGGGACCTACGAGCAGTACTTC
CASSFARGTYEQYF
>TRBJ2-1|.|TRBD2|TRBV19
TGTGCCAGTAACGGACTAGCGGGAGAGGTAAATGAGCAGTTCTTC
CASNGLAGEVNEQFF
>TRBJ2-1|.|TRBD1|TRBV4-2
TGTGCCAGCAGCCAAGATGCTTGGACAGGGGACAATGAGCAGTTCTTC
CASSQDAWTGDNEQFF
>TRBJ2-7|.|.|TRBV28
TGTGCCAGCAGTCCCCAGATGTCCTACGAGCAGTACTTC
CASSPQMSYEQYF
>TRBJ2-7|.|.|TRBV7-9
TGTGCCAGCAGCTTAGCCGGGGACTCCGAGCAGTACTTC
CASSLAGDSEQYF
>TRBJ1-4|few|TRBD1|TRBV5-4
TGTGCCAGCAGCTCCTCGAGGGGGCATGGGGAAAAACTGTTTTTT
CASSSSRGHGEKLFF
>TRBJ2-7|.|TRBD1|TRBV19
TGTGCCAGTAACTCCGGGACAGGGGACTACTACGAGCAGTACTTC
CASNSGTGDYYEQYF
>TRBJ2-3|.|TRBD2|TRBV4-3
TGCGCCAGCACCCCCGATGCGGGAGTACAGTGGAGTACGCAGTATTTT
CASTPDAGVQWSTQYF
>TRBJ2-1|.|TRBD2|TRBV11-1
TGTGCCAGCAGCTCAGGAGCGGGAGGGAAGAATGAGCAGTTCTTC
CASSSGAGGKNEQFF
>TRBJ2-2|.|TRBD2|TRBV5-1
TGCGCCAGCAGCGCGGGACTAGCGGGAGACGTAGTCGGCGGGGAGCTGTTTTTT
CASSAGLAGDVVGGELFF
>TRBJ1-2|.|.|TRBV7-8
TGTGCCAGCAGCTCATCGGACAAGGGAGGCTATGGCTACACCTTC
CASSSSDKGGYGYTF
>TRBJ2-1|.|.|TRBV30
TGTGCCTGGAGATCCAATGAGCAGTTCTTC
CAWRSNEQFF
>TRBJ2-5|.|TRBD1|TRBV4-2
TGTGCCAGCAGCCAAGATAGGGGGACAGAAGAGACCCAGTACTTC
CASSQDRGTEETQYF